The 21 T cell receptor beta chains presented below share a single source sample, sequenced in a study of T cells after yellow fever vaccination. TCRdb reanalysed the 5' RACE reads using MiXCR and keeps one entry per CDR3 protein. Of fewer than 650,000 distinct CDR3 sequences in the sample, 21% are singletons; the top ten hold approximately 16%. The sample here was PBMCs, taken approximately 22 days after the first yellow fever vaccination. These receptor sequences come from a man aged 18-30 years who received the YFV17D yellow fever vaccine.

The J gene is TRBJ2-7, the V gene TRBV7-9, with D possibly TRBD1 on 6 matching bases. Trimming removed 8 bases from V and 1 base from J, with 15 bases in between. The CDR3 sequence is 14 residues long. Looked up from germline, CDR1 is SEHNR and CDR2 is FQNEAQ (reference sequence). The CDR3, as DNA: TGTGCCAGCGGCTGGGGACAAGGGTCCTACGAGCAGTACTTC. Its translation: CASGWGQGSYEQYF.

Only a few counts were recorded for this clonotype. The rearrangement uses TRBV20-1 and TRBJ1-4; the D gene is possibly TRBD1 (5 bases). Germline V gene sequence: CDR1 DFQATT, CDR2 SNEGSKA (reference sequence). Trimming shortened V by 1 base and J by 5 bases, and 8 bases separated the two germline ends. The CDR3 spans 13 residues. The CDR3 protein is CSARGGTNEKLFF. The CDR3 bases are TGCAGTGCTAGAGGGGGGACGAATGAAAAACTGTTTTTT.

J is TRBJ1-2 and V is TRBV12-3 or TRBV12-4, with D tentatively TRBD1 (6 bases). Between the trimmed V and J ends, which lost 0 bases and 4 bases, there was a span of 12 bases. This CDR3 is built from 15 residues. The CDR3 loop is CASSLAVGGGYGYTF. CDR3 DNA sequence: TGTGCCAGCAGTTTAGCGGTAGGGGGAGGCTATGGCTACACCTTC.

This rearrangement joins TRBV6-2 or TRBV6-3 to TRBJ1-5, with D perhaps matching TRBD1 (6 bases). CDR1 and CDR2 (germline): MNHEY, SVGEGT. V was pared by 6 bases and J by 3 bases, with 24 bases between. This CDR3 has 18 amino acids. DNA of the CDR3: TGTGCCAGCAGCGGATCCCGGGGCCAGGGGTCGGTCAATCAGCCCCAGCATTTT. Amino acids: CASSGSRGQGSVNQPQHF.

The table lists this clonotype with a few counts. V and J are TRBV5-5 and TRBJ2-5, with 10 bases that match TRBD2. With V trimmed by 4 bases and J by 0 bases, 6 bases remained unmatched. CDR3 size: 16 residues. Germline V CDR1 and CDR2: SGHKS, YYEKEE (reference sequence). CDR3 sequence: CASSRGLAANQETQYF. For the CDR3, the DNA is TGTGCCAGCAGCAGAGGACTAGCGGCAAACCAAGAGACCCAGTACTTC.

The CDR3 loop reads CASKGRWDYRGSGANVLTF. CDR3 in DNA: TGTGCCAGCAAAGGAAGATGGGACTATCGGGGCTCTGGGGCCAACGTCCTGACTTTC. The gene calls are TRBV13 and TRBJ2-6; 7 positions match TRBD2. The germline gives CDR1 PRHDT, CDR2 FYEKMQ (reference sequence). CDR3 length equals 19 residues. Trimming at V came to 7 bases and at J to 0 bases, leaving 15 bases not matched to a gene.

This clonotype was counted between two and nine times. The CDR3 sequence: CASSIAGGPYNEQFF. CDR3 coding DNA: TGTGCCAGCAGCATAGCGGGGGGGCCTTACAATGAGCAGTTCTTC. This chain joins TRBV12-3 or TRBV12-4 and TRBJ2-1, with 11 nucleotides matching TRBD2. V lost 6 bases and J lost 4; bases outside the gene matches: 5. The CDR3 runs 15 residues.

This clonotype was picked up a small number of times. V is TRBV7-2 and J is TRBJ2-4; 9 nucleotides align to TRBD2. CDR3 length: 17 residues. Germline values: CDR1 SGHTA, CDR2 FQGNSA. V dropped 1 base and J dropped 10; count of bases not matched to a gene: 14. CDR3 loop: CASSLGRLAGTKGIQYF. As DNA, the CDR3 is TGTGCCAGCAGCTTAGGGCGGCTAGCGGGGACTAAGGGAATTCAGTACTTC.

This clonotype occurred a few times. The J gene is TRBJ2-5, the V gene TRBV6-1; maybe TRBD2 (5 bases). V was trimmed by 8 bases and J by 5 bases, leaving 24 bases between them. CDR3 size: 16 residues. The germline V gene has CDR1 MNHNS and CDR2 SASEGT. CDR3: CASRGLPGSGGETQYF. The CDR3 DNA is TGTGCCAGCCGAGGACTTCCAGGAAGCGGCGGGGAGACCCAGTACTTC.

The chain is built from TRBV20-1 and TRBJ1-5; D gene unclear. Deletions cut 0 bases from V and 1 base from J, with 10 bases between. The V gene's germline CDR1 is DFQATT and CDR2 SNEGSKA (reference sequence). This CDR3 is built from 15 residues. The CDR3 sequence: CSAREPGRSNQPQHF. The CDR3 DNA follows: TGCAGTGCTAGAGAGCCTGGACGCAGCAATCAGCCCCAGCATTTT.

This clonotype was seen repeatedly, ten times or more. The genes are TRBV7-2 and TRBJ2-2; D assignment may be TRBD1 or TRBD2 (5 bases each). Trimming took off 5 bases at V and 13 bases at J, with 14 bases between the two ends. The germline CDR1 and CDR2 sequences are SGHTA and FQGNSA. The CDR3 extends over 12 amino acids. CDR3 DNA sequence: TGTGCCAGCAGCCCCGGGACGCCGGCGCTGTTTTTT. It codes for CASSPGTPALFF.

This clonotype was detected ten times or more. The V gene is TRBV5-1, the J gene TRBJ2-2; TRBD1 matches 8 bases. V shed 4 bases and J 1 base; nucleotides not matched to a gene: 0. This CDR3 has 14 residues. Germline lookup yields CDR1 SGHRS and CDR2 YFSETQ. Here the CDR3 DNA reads TGCGCCAGCAGCGGACAGGGGAACACCGGGGAGCTGTTTTTT. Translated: CASSGQGNTGELFF.

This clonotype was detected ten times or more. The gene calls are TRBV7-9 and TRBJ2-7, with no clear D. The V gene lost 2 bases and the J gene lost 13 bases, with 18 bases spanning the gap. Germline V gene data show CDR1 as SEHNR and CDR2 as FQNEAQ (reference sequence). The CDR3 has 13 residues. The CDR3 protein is CASSLSADGAPYV. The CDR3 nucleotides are TGTGCCAGCAGCTTATCCGCTGACGGAGCCCCATACGTC.

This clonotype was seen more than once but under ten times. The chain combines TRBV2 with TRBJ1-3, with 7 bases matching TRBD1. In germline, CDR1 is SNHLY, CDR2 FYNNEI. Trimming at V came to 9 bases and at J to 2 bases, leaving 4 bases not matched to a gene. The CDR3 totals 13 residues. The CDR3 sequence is CASNGQAGNTIYF. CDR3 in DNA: TGTGCCAGTAACGGACAGGCTGGAAACACCATATATTTT.

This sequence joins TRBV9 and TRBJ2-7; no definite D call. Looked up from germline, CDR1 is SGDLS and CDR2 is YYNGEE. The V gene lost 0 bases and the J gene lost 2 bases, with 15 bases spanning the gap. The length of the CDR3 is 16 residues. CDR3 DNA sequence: TGTGCCAGCAGCGTAGTAATAACAGCACCCCCCTACGAGCAGTACTTC. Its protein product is CASSVVITAPPYEQYF.

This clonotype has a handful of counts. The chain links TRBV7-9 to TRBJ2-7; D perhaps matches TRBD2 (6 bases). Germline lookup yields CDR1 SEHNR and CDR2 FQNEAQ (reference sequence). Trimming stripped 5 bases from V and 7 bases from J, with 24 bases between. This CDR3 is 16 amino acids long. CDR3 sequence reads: CASSPIRGASVWEQYF. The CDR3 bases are TGTGCCAGCAGCCCAATCCGCGGGGCGTCGGTGTGGGAGCAGTACTTC. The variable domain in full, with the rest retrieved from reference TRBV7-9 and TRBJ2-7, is DTGVSQNPRHKITKRGQNVTFRCDPISEHNRLYWYRQTLGQGPEFLTYFQNEAQLEKSRLLSDRFSAERPKGSFSTLEIQRTEQGDSAMYLCASSPIRGASVWEQYFGPGTRLTVT.

The CDR3 DNA sequence: TGTGCCAGCAGAGACCAGACAGGGGCATTTAACACTGAAGCTTTCTTT. It encodes CASRDQTGAFNTEAFF. V is TRBV7-9 and J is TRBJ1-1; 8 bases map to TRBD1. The germline CDR1 and CDR2 sequences are SEHNR and FQNEAQ (reference sequence). V lost 6 bases to trimming and J lost 2 bases; unmatched junction nucleotides: 11. The CDR3 loop spans 16 amino acids.

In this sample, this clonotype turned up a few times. Here the CDR3 DNA reads TGCGCCAGCAGCTTGGACGGGGAGCCCACAGATACGCAGTATTTT. Encoded protein: CASSLDGEPTDTQYF. This chain uses TRBV5-1 with TRBJ2-3, with TRBD2 as a possible D gene (5 bases). V lost 0 bases and J 2 bases, leaving 10 bases between the germline ends. CDR3 size: 15 residues. CDR1 is SGHRS and CDR2 is YFSETQ in the germline V gene. Using reference TRBV5-1 and TRBJ2-3 for the parts outside the CDR3, the full variable domain is KAGVTQTPRYLIKTRGQQVTLSCSPISGHRSVSWYQQTPGQGLQFLFEYFSETQRNKGNFPGRFSGRQFSNSRSEMNVSTLELGDSALYLCASSLDGEPTDTQYFGPGTRLTVL.

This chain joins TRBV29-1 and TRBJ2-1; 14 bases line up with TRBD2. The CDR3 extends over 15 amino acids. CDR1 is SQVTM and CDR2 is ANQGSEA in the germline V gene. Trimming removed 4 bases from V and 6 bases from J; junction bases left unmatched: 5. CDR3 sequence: CSVATSGGAGNEQFF. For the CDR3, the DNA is TGCAGCGTTGCGACTAGCGGGGGGGCAGGCAATGAGCAGTTCTTC.

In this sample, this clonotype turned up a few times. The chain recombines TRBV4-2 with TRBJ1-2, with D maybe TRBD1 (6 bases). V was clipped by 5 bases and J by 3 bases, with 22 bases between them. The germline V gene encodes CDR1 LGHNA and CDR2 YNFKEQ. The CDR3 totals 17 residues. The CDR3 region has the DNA TGTGCCAGCAGCTTCCAAACCGCGCCCGGGGGCGACTATGGCTACACCTTC. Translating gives CASSFQTAPGGDYGYTF.

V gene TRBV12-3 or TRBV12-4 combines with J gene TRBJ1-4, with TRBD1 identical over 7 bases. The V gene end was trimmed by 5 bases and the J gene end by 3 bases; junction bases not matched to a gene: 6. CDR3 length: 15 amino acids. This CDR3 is CASSMTGMSNEKLFF. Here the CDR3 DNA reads TGTGCCAGCAGTATGACAGGGATGTCTAATGAAAAACTGTTTTTT.